The 13 T cell receptor beta chains below all came from one sample that was sequenced in a study of shared clonotypes between healthy human individuals. Produced via immunoSEQ multiplex PCR; TCRdb's table is partial and in-frame only. The sample carries millions of clones, roughly 95% recorded once. Cells designated naive CD8 were CD45RO-negative and were positively selected for CCR7, with terminally differentiated effector memory CD45RA+ cells excluded. Sequencing was carried out using naive CD8+ T cells sorted from blood. These receptors all come from a man aged 18 to 30 in good health.

The chain employs TRBV6-6 and TRBJ1-2; no clear D gene. Trimming pared 8 bases from V and 4 bases from J, leaving 5 bases between. Germline CDR1 MNHNY, CDR2 SVGAGI (reference sequence). This CDR3 spans 10 amino acids. Here the CDR3 DNA reads TGTGCCAGCGAAGGCTATGGCTACACCTTC. It yields the protein CASEGYGYTF.

The chain uses TRBV27 and TRBJ2-7; D call uncertain. The germline V gene has CDR1 MNHEY and CDR2 SMNVEV (reference sequence). V shed 5 bases and J shed 0 bases, with 14 bases lying between them. CDR3 length: 15 residues. The CDR3 DNA follows: TGTGCCAGCAGTGTAGGCGCGATGAGCTCCTACGAGCAGTACTTC. Protein sequence: CASSVGAMSSYEQYF.

The rearrangement uses TRBV7-6 and TRBJ1-1; D unresolved. Trimming stripped 1 base from V and 5 bases from J, with 17 bases between. In germline, CDR1 is SGHVS, CDR2 FNYEAQ. This CDR3 region has 16 residues. CDR3 sequence reads: CASSLDPLVEYTEAFF. Written as DNA, the CDR3 is TGTGCCAGCAGCTTAGACCCCCTCGTAGAATATACTGAAGCTTTCTTT.

The gene calls are TRBV11-2 and TRBJ1-2; D remains ambiguous. The CDR3 spans 15 residues. Trimming pared 2 bases from V and 2 bases from J, leaving 12 bases between. Germline V gene data show CDR1 as SGHAT and CDR2 as FQNNGV. In DNA, the CDR3 is TGTGCCAGCAGCTTAACTCTCGGTTCAAACTATGGCTACACCTTC. Residues: CASSLTLGSNYGYTF.

This clone was seen once. The chain has TRBV29-1 and TRBJ2-2, with D hard to call. This CDR3 contains 13 residues. From germline, CDR1 is SQVTM and CDR2 ANQGSEA. Trimming left V 2 bases short and J 6 bases short, with 10 bases between. The CDR3 bases are TGCAGCGTTGAATGGTTGGGTCCCGGGGAGCTGTTTTTT. It encodes CSVEWLGPGELFF.

This rearrangement joins TRBV7-2 to TRBJ2-1; 8 positions match TRBD2. The CDR3 is 15 residues long. The V segment lost 11 bases and the J segment 8 bases; nucleotides outside the gene matches: 17. CDR1 SGHTA and CDR2 FQGNSA come from the germline V gene. Here the CDR3 DNA reads TGTGCCCGAACCGGCCTTCGGGGGGGTCTCGATGAGCAGTTCTTC. This gives the protein CARTGLRGGLDEQFF.

Here the CDR3 reads CASSLDFDYEQYF. The DNA of the CDR3 is TGTGCCAGCAGCTTGGACTTTGACTACGAGCAGTACTTC. The V gene is TRBV5-6, the J gene TRBJ2-7; D is unresolved. The length of the CDR3 is 13 residues. Trimming took 0 bases from V and 3 from J, leaving 7 bases between them. CDR1 is SGHDT and CDR2 is YYEEEE in the germline V gene. Based on the CDR3 plus reference TRBV5-6 and TRBJ2-7, the full variable domain is DAGVTQSPTHLIKTRGQQVTLRCSPKSGHDTVSWYQQALGQGPQFIFQYYEEEERQRGNFPDRFSGHQFPNYSSELNVNALLLGDSALYLCASSLDFDYEQYFGPGTRLTVT.

The J gene is TRBJ2-5, the V gene TRBV7-9; D is perhaps TRBD1 or TRBD2 (6 bases each). The V end lost 4 bases, the J end lost 0 bases, and 18 bases lay between the germline ends. The CDR3 is 17 residues long. The germline V gene has CDR1 SEHNR and CDR2 FQNEAQ (reference sequence). CDR3 sequence reads: CASSSEGQGLYQETQYF. CDR3 sequence (DNA): TGTGCCAGCAGCTCGGAGGGGCAGGGGCTGTACCAAGAGACCCAGTACTTC.

This clone was recorded once. Other DNA variants within this sample encode the same CDR3. CDR3 sequence: CASSQEGGLGETQYF. CDR3 coding DNA: TGCGCCAGCAGCCAAGAGGGGGGGCTGGGAGAGACCCAGTACTTC. The V and J genes are TRBV4-1 and TRBJ2-5; the D gene is possibly TRBD2 (7 bases). There are 15 residues in the CDR3. Germline V gene data show CDR1 as MGHRA and CDR2 as YSYEKL. The V gene lost 0 bases and the J gene lost 4 bases, with 12 bases spanning the gap.

On this clone itself: The same CDR3 is also encoded by other DNA sequences in this sample. CDR3 amino acids: CASRDTGELFF. CDR3 in DNA: TGTGCCAGCAGAGACACCGGGGAGCTGTTTTTT. The chain joins TRBV6-6 to TRBJ2-2; D uncertain. The CDR3 is 11 residues long. V lost 6 bases to trimming and J lost 3 bases, with 2 bases between them. The germline V gene has CDR1 MNHNY and CDR2 SVGAGI (reference sequence).

The CDR3 sequence: CASSISAAPGDTEAFF. The CDR3, as DNA: TGTGCCAGTAGTATTAGCGCAGCCCCGGGGGACACTGAAGCTTTCTTT. This chain joins TRBV19 and TRBJ1-1; D perhaps matches TRBD1 (5 bases). The germline CDR1 and CDR2 sequences are LNHDA and SQIVND (reference sequence). The CDR3 extends over 16 amino acids. V dropped 3 bases and J dropped 3 bases, with 17 bases sitting between them. Full variable domain (missing parts from reference TRBV19 and TRBJ1-1): DGGITQSPKYLFRKEGQNVTLSCEQNLNHDAMYWYRQDPGQGLRLIYYSQIVNDFQKGDIAEGYSVSREKKESFPLTVTSAQKNPTAFYLCASSISAAPGDTEAFFGQGTRLTVV.

The V call is TRBV9, the J call TRBJ1-6; D gene unclear. With 7 bases removed from V and 9 bases from J, the gap between germline ends came to 8 bases. In germline, CDR1 is SGDLS, CDR2 YYNGEE. The CDR3 loop spans 11 amino acids. CDR3: CASGEGSPLHF. DNA for the CDR3: TGTGCCAGCGGGGAAGGTTCACCCCTCCACTTT.

The chain joins TRBV7-2 to TRBJ2-7; 9 bases map to TRBD2. This CDR3 contains 14 residues. Trimming removed 5 bases from V and 5 bases from J; junction bases left unmatched: 7. Germline loops: CDR1 SGHTA, CDR2 FQGNSA. The DNA for the CDR3 is TGTGCCAGCAGCCCTAGCGGGAACAGAAACGAGCAGTACTTC. Protein: CASSPSGNRNEQYF.